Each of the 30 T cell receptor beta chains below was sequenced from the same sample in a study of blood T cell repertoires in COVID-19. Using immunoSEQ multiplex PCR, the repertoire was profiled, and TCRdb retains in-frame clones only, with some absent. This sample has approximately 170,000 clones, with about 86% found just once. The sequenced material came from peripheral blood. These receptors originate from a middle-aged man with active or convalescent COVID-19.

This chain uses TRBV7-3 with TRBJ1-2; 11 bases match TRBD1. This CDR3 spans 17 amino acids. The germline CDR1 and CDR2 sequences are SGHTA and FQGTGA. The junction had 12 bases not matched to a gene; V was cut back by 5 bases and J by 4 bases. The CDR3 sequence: CASSPTRDRGLGYGYTF. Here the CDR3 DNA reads TGTGCCAGCAGCCCCACGCGGGACAGGGGGTTGGGCTATGGCTACACCTTC.

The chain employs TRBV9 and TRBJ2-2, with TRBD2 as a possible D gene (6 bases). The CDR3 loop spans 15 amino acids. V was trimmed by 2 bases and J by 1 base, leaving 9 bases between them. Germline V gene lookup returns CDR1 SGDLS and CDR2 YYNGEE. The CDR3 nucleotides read TGTGCCAGCAGCGTCGGAGGGGTGAACACCGGGGAGCTGTTTTTT. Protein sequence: CASSVGGVNTGELFF.

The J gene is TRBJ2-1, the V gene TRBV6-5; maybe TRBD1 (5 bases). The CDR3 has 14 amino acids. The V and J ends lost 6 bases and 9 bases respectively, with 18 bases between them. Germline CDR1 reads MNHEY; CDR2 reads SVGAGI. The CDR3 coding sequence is TGTGCCAGCAGCTTCACATCGTGGGGCGGTGAGCAGTTCTTC. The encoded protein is CASSFTSWGGEQFF.

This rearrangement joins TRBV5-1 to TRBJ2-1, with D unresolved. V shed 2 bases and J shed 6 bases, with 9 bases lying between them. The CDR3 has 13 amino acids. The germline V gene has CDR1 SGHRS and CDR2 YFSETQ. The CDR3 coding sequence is TGCGCCAGCAGCTTTCGGGTGAGCAATGAGCAGTTCTTC. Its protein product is CASSFRVSNEQFF.

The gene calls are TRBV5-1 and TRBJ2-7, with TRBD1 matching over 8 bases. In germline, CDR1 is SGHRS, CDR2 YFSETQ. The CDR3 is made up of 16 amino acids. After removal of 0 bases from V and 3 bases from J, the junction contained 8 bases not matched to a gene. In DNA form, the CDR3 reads TGCGCCAGCAGCTTGGATCCGGGACAGGCTTTCTACGAGCAGTACTTC. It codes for CASSLDPGQAFYEQYF. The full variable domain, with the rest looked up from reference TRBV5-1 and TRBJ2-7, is KAGVTQTPRYLIKTRGQQVTLSCSPISGHRSVSWYQQTPGQGLQFLFEYFSETQRNKGNFPGRFSGRQFSNSRSEMNVSTLELGDSALYLCASSLDPGQAFYEQYFGPGTRLTVT.

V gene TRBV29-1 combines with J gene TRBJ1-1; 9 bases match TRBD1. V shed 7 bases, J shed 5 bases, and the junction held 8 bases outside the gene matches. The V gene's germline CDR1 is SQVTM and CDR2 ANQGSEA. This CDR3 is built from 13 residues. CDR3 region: CSEETGGGTEAFF. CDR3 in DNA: TGCAGCGAAGAGACAGGGGGTGGAACTGAAGCTTTCTTT. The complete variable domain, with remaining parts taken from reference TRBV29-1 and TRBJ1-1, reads SAVISQKPSRDICQRGTSLTIQCQVDSQVTMMFWYRQQPGQSLTLIATANQGSEATYESGFVIDKFPISRPNLTFSTLTVSNMSPEDSSIYLCSEETGGGTEAFFGQGTRLTVV.

Written as DNA, the CDR3 is TGTGCCTGGAGTTTGGCTAGCGGGAGGGGAGAGACCCAGTACTTC. Translated: CAWSLASGRGETQYF. The chain recombines TRBV30 with TRBJ2-5; TRBD2 agrees at 12 bases. Germline V gene lookup returns CDR1 GTSNPN and CDR2 SVGIG (reference sequence). The J segment lost 4 bases and the V segment lost 2 bases, leaving 5 bases of the junction unmatched. There are 15 residues in the CDR3. The entire variable domain, with the rest obtained from reference TRBV30 and TRBJ2-5, is as follows: SQTIHQWPATLVQPVGSPLSLECTVEGTSNPNLYWYRQAAGRGLQLLFYSVGIGQISSEVPQNLSASRPQDRQFILSSKKLLLSDSGFYLCAWSLASGRGETQYFGPGTRLLVL.

The CDR3 sequence: CASSLLAGGTDTQYF. The CDR3 coding sequence is TGTGCCAGCAGCTTACTGGCGGGGGGAACAGATACGCAGTATTTT. This chain uses TRBV11-2 with TRBJ2-3; 8 bases align to TRBD2. V lost 2 bases, J lost 3 bases, and 4 bases stayed unmatched. CDR3 length: 15 residues. Per the germline V gene, CDR1 is SGHAT and CDR2 is FQNNGV.

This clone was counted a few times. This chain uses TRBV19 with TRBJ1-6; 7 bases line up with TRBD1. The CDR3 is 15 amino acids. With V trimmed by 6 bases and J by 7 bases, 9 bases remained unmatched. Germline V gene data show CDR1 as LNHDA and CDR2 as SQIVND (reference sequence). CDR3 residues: CASRQGGQVNSPLHF. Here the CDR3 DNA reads TGTGCCAGTAGACAAGGTGGACAGGTCAATTCACCCCTCCACTTT.

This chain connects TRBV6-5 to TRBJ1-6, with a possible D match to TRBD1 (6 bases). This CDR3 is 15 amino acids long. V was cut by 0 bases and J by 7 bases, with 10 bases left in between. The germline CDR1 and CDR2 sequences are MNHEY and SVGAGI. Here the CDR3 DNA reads TGTGCCAGCAGTTACTCCGGACAGCCAAATTCACCCCTCCACTTT. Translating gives CASSYSGQPNSPLHF.

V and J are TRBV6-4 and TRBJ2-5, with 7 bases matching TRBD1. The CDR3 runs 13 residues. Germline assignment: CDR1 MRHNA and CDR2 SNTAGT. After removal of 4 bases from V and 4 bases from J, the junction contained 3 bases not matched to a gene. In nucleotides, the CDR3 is TGTGCCAGCAGTGTCCACAGGGGAGAGACCCAGTACTTC. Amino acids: CASSVHRGETQYF.

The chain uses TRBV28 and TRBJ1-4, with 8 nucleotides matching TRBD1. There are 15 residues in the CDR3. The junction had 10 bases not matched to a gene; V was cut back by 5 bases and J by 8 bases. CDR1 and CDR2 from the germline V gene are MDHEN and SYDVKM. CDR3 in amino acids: CASSPMTGVKEKLFF. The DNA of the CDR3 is TGTGCCAGCAGTCCGATGACAGGGGTAAAAGAAAAACTGTTTTTT.

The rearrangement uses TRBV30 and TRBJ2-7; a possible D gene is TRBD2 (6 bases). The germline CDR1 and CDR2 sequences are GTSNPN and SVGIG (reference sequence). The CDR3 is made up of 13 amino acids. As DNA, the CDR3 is TGTGCTGAACGGCTGCTCGGGAGCCACGAGCAGTACTTC. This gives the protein CAERLLGSHEQYF.

CDR3 sequence: CASSSGTSGLNEQFF. The CDR3 DNA sequence: TGTGCCAGCAGCTCAGGGACTAGCGGGTTGAATGAGCAGTTCTTC. V usage is TRBV6-5 and J usage is TRBJ2-1, with 12 nucleotides matching TRBD2. Germline trimming cut 6 bases from V and 7 bases from J; bases unmatched to any gene: 7. Germline CDR1 reads MNHEY; CDR2 reads SVGAGI. The CDR3 has 15 amino acids.

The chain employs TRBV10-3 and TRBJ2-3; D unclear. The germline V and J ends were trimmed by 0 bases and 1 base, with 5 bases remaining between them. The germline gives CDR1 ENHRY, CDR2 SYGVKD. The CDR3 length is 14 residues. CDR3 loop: CAISESRGTDTQYF. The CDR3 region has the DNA TGTGCCATCAGTGAGTCGAGAGGCACAGATACGCAGTATTTT.

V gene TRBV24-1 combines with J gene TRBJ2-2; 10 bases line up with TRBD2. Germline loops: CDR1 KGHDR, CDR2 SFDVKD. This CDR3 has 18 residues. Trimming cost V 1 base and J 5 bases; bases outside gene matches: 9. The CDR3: CATSDFFSSGRNTGELFF. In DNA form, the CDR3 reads TGTGCCACCAGTGATTTTTTCTCTAGCGGGAGAAATACCGGGGAGCTGTTTTTT.

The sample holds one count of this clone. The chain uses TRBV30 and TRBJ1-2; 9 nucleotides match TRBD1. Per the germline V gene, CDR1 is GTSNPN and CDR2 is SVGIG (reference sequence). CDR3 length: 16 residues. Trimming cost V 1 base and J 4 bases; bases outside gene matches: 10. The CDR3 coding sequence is TGTGCCTGGAGTGGACAGGGGGTAGGCCTCTCCTATGGCTACACCTTC. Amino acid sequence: CAWSGQGVGLSYGYTF.

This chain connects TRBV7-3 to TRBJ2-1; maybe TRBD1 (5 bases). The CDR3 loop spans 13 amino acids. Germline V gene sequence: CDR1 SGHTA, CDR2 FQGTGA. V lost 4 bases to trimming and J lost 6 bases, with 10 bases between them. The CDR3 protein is CASSYKDSNEQFF. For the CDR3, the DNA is TGTGCCAGCAGCTATAAAGACAGCAATGAGCAGTTCTTC.

CDR3 loop: CASSLYRDSYNEQFF. CDR3 nucleotides: TGTGCCAGCAGCCTTTACAGGGACTCCTACAATGAGCAGTTCTTC. This sequence joins TRBV7-3 and TRBJ2-1, with a weak D call TRBD1 (6 bases). The V gene lost 5 bases and the J gene lost 0 bases, with 11 bases spanning the gap. Germline V gives CDR1 SGHTA, CDR2 FQGTGA. This CDR3 comprises 15 residues. The variable domain in full, with the rest retrieved from reference TRBV7-3 and TRBJ2-1, is GAGVSQTPSNKVTEKGKYVELRCDPISGHTALYWYRQSLGQGPEFLIYFQGTGAADDSGLPNDRFFAVRPEGSVSTLKIQRTERGDSAVYLCASSLYRDSYNEQFFGPGTRLTVL.

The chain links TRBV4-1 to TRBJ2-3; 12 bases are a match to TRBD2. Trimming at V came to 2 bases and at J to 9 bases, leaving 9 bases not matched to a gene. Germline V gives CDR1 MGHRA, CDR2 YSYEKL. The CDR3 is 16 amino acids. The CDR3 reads CASSQSLASGRDTQYF. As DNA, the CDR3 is TGCGCCAGCAGCCAAAGTTTGGCTAGCGGGAGGGACACGCAGTATTTT.

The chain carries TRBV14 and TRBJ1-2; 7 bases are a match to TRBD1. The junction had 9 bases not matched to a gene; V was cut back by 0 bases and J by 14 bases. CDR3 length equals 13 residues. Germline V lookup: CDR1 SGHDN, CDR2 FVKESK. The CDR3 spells CASSQDWGQPHTF. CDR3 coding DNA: TGTGCCAGCAGCCAAGATTGGGGACAGCCTCATACCTTC.

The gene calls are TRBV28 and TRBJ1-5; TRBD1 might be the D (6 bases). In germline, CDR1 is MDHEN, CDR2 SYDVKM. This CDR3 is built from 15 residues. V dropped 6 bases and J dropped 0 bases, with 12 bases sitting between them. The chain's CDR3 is CASRTGTYSNQPQHF. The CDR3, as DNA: TGTGCCAGCAGAACCGGGACATATAGCAATCAGCCCCAGCATTTT.

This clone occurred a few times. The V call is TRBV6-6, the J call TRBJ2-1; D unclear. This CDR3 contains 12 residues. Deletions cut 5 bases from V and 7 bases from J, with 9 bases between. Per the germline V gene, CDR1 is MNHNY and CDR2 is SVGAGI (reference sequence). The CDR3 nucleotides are TGTGCCAGCAGTATAACAGTAAATGAGCAGTTCTTC. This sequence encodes CASSITVNEQFF.

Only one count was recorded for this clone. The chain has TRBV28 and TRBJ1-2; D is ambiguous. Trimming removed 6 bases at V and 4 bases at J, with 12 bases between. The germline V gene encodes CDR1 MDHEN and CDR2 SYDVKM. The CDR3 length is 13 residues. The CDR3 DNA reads TGTGCCAGCAGCTTAGCTAACGCCTATGGCTACACCTTC. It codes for CASSLANAYGYTF.

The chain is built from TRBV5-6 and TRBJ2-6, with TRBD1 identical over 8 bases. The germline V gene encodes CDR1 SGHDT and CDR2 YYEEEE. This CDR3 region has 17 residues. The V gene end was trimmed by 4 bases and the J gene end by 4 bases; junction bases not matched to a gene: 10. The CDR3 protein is CASSTPTGEYGANVLTF. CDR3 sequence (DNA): TGTGCCAGCAGCACACCGACAGGGGAGTACGGGGCCAACGTCCTGACTTTC.

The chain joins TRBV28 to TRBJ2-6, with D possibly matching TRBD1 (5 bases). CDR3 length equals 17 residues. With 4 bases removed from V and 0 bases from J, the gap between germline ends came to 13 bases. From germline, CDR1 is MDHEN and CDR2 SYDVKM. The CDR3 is CASSSTGSPSGANVLTF. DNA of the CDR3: TGTGCCAGCAGTTCCACAGGCTCCCCCTCTGGGGCCAACGTCCTGACTTTC.

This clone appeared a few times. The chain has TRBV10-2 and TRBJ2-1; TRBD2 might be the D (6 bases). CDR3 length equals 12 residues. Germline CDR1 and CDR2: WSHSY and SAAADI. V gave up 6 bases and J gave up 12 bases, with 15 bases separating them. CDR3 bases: TGCGCCAGCAGCAAACTGACTAGTCCGCAGTTCTTC. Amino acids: CASSKLTSPQFF.

The CDR3 loop is CASSIGLAGVGETQYF. The CDR3 region has the DNA TGTGCCAGTAGTATAGGACTAGCGGGAGTCGGGGAGACCCAGTACTTC. The chain is built from TRBV19 and TRBJ2-5, with 12 bases aligning to TRBD2. Trimming cost V 1 base and J 5 bases; bases outside gene matches: 5. Per the germline V gene, CDR1 is LNHDA and CDR2 is SQIVND (reference sequence). This CDR3 spans 16 amino acids.

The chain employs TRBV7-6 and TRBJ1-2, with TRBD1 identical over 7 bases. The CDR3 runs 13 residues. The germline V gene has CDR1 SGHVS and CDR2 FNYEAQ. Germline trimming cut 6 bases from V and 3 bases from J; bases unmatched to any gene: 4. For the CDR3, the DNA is TGTGCCAGCAGAGACACAGGGGACTATGGCTACACCTTC. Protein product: CASRDTGDYGYTF.

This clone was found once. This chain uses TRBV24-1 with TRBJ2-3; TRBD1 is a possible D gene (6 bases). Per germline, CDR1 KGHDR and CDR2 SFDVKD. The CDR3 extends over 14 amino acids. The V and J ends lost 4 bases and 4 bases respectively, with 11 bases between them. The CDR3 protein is CATSDPGVADTQYF. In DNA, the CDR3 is TGTGCCACCAGTGACCCAGGGGTAGCAGATACGCAGTATTTT.